This T cell receptor beta chain was sequenced during a study of blood T cell repertoires in COVID-19. Germline V lookup: CDR1 LNHDA, CDR2 SQIVND (reference sequence). This CDR3 is 14 amino acids long. Deletions cut 5 bases from V and 2 bases from J, with 13 bases between. Some clones are missing from TCRdb's copy, which holds only in-frame ones; the method was immunoSEQ multiplex PCR. The profile shows tens of thousands of clones, approximately 78% of them singletons. Sequencing was carried out using PBMCs or T cells enriched from blood (not recorded which). The receptor's source is a woman in her forties with acute COVID-19. The chain is built from TRBV19 and TRBJ2-7; D is perhaps TRBD1 (6 bases). The CDR3 loop is CASSSGDTPYEQYV. For the CDR3, the DNA is TGTGCCAGTAGTTCTGGGGACACCCCCTACGAGCAGTACGTC.